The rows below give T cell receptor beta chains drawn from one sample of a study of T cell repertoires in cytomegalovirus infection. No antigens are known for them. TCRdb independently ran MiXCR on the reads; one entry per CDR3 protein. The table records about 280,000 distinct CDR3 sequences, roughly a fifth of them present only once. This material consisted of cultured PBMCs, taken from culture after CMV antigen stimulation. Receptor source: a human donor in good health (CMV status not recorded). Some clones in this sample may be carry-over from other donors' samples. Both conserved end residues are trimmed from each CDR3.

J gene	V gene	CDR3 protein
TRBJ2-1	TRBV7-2	ASSLSLSGRFSEQF
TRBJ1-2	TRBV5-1	ASRIPGQGLGYT
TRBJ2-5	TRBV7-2	ASSFGGGGYQETQY
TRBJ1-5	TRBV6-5	ASSPRDRGYQPQH
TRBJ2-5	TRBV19	ASSTARRGRGETQY
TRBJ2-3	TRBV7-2	ASSSRSGEYTQY
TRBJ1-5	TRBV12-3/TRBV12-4	ASSLAWQPQH
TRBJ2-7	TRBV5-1	ASSSGTGKDYEQY
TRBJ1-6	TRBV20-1	SATRDRVNSPLH
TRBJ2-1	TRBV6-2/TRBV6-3	ASSYQGLSF
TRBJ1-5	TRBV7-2	ASSRGQNQPQH
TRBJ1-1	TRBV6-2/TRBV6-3	ASTVPSRNTEAF
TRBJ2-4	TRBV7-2	ASSLVGVAKNIQY
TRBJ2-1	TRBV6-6	ASSYTSRYNEQF
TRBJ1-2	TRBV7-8	ASSLESGGYGYT
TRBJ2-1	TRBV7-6	ASSSIAGLTYNEQF